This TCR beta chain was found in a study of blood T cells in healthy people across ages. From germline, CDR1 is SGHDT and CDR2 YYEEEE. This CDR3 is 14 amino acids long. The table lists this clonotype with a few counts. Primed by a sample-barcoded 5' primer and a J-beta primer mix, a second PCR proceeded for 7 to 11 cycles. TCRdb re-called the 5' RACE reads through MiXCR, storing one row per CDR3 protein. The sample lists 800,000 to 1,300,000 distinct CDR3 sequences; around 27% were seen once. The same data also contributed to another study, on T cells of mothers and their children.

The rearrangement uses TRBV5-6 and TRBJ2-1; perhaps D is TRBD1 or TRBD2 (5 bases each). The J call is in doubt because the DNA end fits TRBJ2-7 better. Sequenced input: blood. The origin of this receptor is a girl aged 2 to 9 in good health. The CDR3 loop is CASTDRGRTYEQYF. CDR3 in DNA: TGTGCCAGCACCGACCGGGGACGGACCTACGAGCAGTACTTC.